Listed below are T cell receptor beta chains from one sample, sequenced in a study of blood T cell repertoires in COVID-19. Method: immunoSEQ multiplex PCR; TCRdb's copy keeps in-frame clones and lacks some. The repertoire includes tens of thousands of clones, roughly 85% of them detected once, and approximately 2.6% sits in the top ten. What was sequenced was peripheral blood. The receptor set was obtained from an elderly man with acute or convalescent COVID-19. Both conserved end residues are trimmed from each CDR3. Clone size appears in some rows only: once, few, many, or a class for an expanded clone.

V gene: TRBV6-5
J gene: TRBJ2-7
clone size: -
CDR3 protein: ASSSDRVPYEQY

V gene: TRBV18
J gene: TRBJ1-1
clone size: -
CDR3 protein: ASSPRQLNTEAF

V gene: TRBV18
J gene: TRBJ2-7
clone size: -
CDR3 protein: ASSPLGTSGGYEQY

V gene: TRBV20-1
J gene: TRBJ1-2
clone size: -
CDR3 protein: SASKGGNYGYT

V gene: TRBV6-5
J gene: TRBJ2-5
clone size: -
CDR3 protein: ASRPGQTYQETQY

V gene: TRBV6-5
J gene: TRBJ1-6
clone size: -
CDR3 protein: ASNREGANSPLH

V gene: TRBV3-1/TRBV3-2
J gene: TRBJ1-2
clone size: -
CDR3 protein: ASSRAGSYGYT

V gene: TRBV3-1/TRBV3-2
J gene: TRBJ2-7
clone size: -
CDR3 protein: ASTPGQGISYEQY

V gene: TRBV6-5
J gene: TRBJ2-4
clone size: few
CDR3 protein: ASTNGQGRRNIQY

V gene: TRBV6-6
J gene: TRBJ2-5
clone size: -
CDR3 protein: ASSYLTAEETQY

V gene: TRBV7-2
J gene: TRBJ2-5
clone size: -
CDR3 protein: ASSLVGQGRAETQY

V gene: TRBV7-2
J gene: TRBJ2-5
clone size: once
CDR3 protein: ASSLETVLYQETQY

V gene: TRBV5-6
J gene: TRBJ2-7
clone size: few
CDR3 protein: ASSLTGYSYEQY

V gene: TRBV5-1
J gene: TRBJ2-3
clone size: -
CDR3 protein: ASSLDTGTDTQY

V gene: TRBV7-6
J gene: TRBJ2-1
clone size: -
CDR3 protein: ASSLAPGGNEQF

V gene: TRBV7-2
J gene: TRBJ2-7
clone size: -
CDR3 protein: ASSVSGGTTTYEQY

V gene: TRBV7-9
J gene: TRBJ2-7
clone size: -
CDR3 protein: ASSTMVRSYEQY

V gene: TRBV3-1/TRBV3-2
J gene: TRBJ2-7
clone size: -
CDR3 protein: ASRQGPHDGEQY

V gene: TRBV9
J gene: TRBJ2-7
clone size: -
CDR3 protein: ASSSGASGGNEQY

V gene: TRBV5-4
J gene: TRBJ1-4
clone size: -
CDR3 protein: ASSPGGTNEKLF

V gene: TRBV11-3
J gene: TRBJ1-1
clone size: -
CDR3 protein: ASSPRGGNTEAF

V gene: TRBV6-5
J gene: TRBJ2-1
clone size: -
CDR3 protein: ASSLTSGPYNEQF

V gene: TRBV5-6
J gene: TRBJ1-2
clone size: -
CDR3 protein: ASSLQGASGYT

V gene: TRBV6-5
J gene: TRBJ1-4
clone size: few
CDR3 protein: ASTDRHNEKLF

V gene: TRBV7-9
J gene: TRBJ2-5
clone size: -
CDR3 protein: ASSLGTSGGKETQY

V gene: TRBV6-5
J gene: TRBJ1-1
clone size: -
CDR3 protein: ASRDRGYNTEAF

V gene: TRBV6-5
J gene: TRBJ2-7
clone size: once
CDR3 protein: ASRVSGNVYEQY

V gene: TRBV5-1
J gene: TRBJ1-1
clone size: -
CDR3 protein: ASSLAGINTEAF

V gene: TRBV2
J gene: TRBJ2-1
clone size: -
CDR3 protein: ASSLLAGNEQF

V gene: TRBV24-1
J gene: TRBJ2-1
clone size: -
CDR3 protein: ATSRVSYNEQF

V gene: TRBV6-4
J gene: TRBJ2-2
clone size: -
CDR3 protein: ASSDSSRTGAGELF

V gene: TRBV19
J gene: TRBJ2-5
clone size: -
CDR3 protein: ASSIIQGAKETQY

V gene: TRBV5-1
J gene: TRBJ1-2
clone size: -
CDR3 protein: ASSFPGTGDPGGYT

V gene: TRBV6-5
J gene: TRBJ2-1
clone size: -
CDR3 protein: ASSPTGGSYNEQF

V gene: TRBV10-3
J gene: TRBJ2-2
clone size: -
CDR3 protein: AISVDRDRGELF

V gene: TRBV21-1
J gene: TRBJ2-7
clone size: few
CDR3 protein: ASSKAGSWEQY

V gene: TRBV3-1/TRBV3-2
J gene: TRBJ1-1
clone size: -
CDR3 protein: ASSQGQGQGSAF

V gene: TRBV14
J gene: TRBJ1-1
clone size: -
CDR3 protein: ASSRLPGADTEAF

V gene: TRBV7-2
J gene: TRBJ2-7
clone size: -
CDR3 protein: ASSLVVGGRVTNYEQY

V gene: TRBV7-2
J gene: TRBJ1-2
clone size: -
CDR3 protein: ASSLVAAGSVYGYT

V gene: TRBV14
J gene: TRBJ1-4
clone size: -
CDR3 protein: ASSRAINEKLF

V gene: TRBV7-6
J gene: TRBJ2-5
clone size: few
CDR3 protein: ASSLDGEVEETQY

V gene: TRBV5-1
J gene: TRBJ2-1
clone size: once
CDR3 protein: ASSLETNYNEQF

V gene: TRBV4-3
J gene: TRBJ2-3
clone size: -
CDR3 protein: ASSQERQGTYSTDTQY

V gene: TRBV30
J gene: TRBJ2-3
clone size: -
CDR3 protein: AWSIQGIGTDTQY

V gene: TRBV4-1
J gene: TRBJ2-2
clone size: -
CDR3 protein: ASSPETPNTGELF

V gene: TRBV6-1
J gene: TRBJ2-7
clone size: -
CDR3 protein: ASSENGGGFEQY

V gene: TRBV19
J gene: TRBJ1-1
clone size: -
CDR3 protein: ASSTDRGNTEAF

V gene: TRBV5-4
J gene: TRBJ2-3
clone size: -
CDR3 protein: ASSFRTSGGVKTDTQY

V gene: TRBV6-2/TRBV6-3
J gene: TRBJ2-7
clone size: -
CDR3 protein: ASSYPDRGQSEQY

V gene: TRBV14
J gene: TRBJ2-3
clone size: -
CDR3 protein: ASSLTYTQY

V gene: TRBV7-7
J gene: TRBJ1-1
clone size: -
CDR3 protein: ASSLGTGGKAF

V gene: TRBV10-3
J gene: TRBJ1-5
clone size: -
CDR3 protein: AISRDRDYQPQH

V gene: TRBV7-6
J gene: TRBJ2-7
clone size: -
CDR3 protein: ASSSTGTTGGEQY